This TCR beta chain was sequenced for a study of identical twins. Study observations and caveats: Low generation-probability sequences were in excess among twin-shared out-of-frame alpha sequences. Models predicted too little out-of-frame TCR alpha sharing in monozygotic twins.

Via MiXCR, TCRdb re-called the 5' RACE reads, giving one row per CDR3 protein. The top ten clones hold 4% to 5.5% of a sample with roughly 690,000 distinct CDR3 sequences, less than 25% of them seen once. CDR3 size: 14 residues. V was cut by 4 bases and J by 1 base, with 10 bases left in between. The V gene's germline CDR1 is SGHTA and CDR2 FQGNSA. With respect to this clonotype: The antigen remains unidentified.

This sample also belongs to another study, concerning T cells expressing NK-cell markers. As reported in that work: Obtained from sorted CD3+CD56+NKG2C+, CD3+CD56+NKG2C- and CD3+CD56-NKG2C+ T cells were the TCR beta repertoires. About six donors showed dominant NKG2C+ clonotypes comprising roughly 1.0-7.0% of their CD8+ T cells.

V is TRBV7-2 and J is TRBJ1-1; D gene unclear. The sequence was obtained from a woman aged 18 to 35 in good health. Sample: PBMCs. CDR3 nucleotide sequence: TGTGCCAGCAGCTATACTGTGACGAACACTGAAGCTTTCTTT. Protein sequence: CASSYTVTNTEAFF.